The clone carrying this T cell receptor (beta chain) was seen only a few times. Its antigen remains unidentified. These data originate in a study of cytomegalovirus exposure and HLA in healthy donors. Study-level background: Inside one of the first data releases sat 80 million to 95 million unique TCRs taken from HLA-typed donors. Study-wide findings and caveats: The study found most TCR sequences rare, yet found some public TCRs in many donors.

The primer mix had 60 Vbeta and 13 Jbeta primers. Sequencing was performed with immunoSEQ multiplex PCR; in TCRdb, only in-frame clones are kept and a portion is missing. The sample has about 42,000 clones, about 50% seen once; the top ten hold 9.5% to 13%. The germline gives CDR1 MNHEY, CDR2 SVGAGI. V was shortened by 5 bases and J by 11 bases, with 15 bases between the two germline ends. This CDR3 spans 12 amino acids. The TCR sequence derives from a human donor in good health. Sequencing was done on a sample of PBMCs. The chain uses TRBV6-5 and TRBJ1-2, with TRBD1 as a possible D gene (6 bases). The CDR3 DNA reads TGTGCCAGCAGTGACCTGACAGGCGAGTACACCTTC. It translates to CASSDLTGEYTF.